The 12 T cell receptor beta chains in this list originate from one sample, sequenced in a study of blood T cell repertoires in COVID-19. This table comes from immunoSEQ multiplex PCR, and its TCRdb copy is limited to in-frame clones, with some not included. The sample includes tens of thousands of clones, around nine tenths of them seen just once. The source material was peripheral blood. Receptors originate from a woman between 50 and 59 years old with active or convalescent COVID-19.

Turning to this clone: The junction does not match germline at one end; this may be a read error. The chain couples TRBV7-9 to TRBJ2-3; 9 bases map to TRBD2. The CDR3 has 13 amino acids. CDR1 and CDR2 from the germline V gene are SEHNR and FQNEAQ (reference sequence). Here the CDR3 reads CASSLADASGICF. In DNA, the CDR3 is TGTGCCAGCAGCTTAGCGGATGCTAGCGGGATTTGTTTT. The entire variable domain, with the rest obtained from reference TRBV7-9 and TRBJ2-3, is as follows: DTGVSQNPRHKITKRGQNVTFRCDPISEHNRLYWYRQTLGQGPEFLTYFQNEAQLEKSRLLSDRFSAERPKGSFSTLEIQRTEQGDSAMYLCASSLADASGICFGPGTRLTVL.

This rearrangement joins TRBV19 to TRBJ2-1, with D possibly matching TRBD2 (5 bases). Germline values: CDR1 LNHDA, CDR2 SQIVND (reference sequence). The CDR3 has 12 amino acids. Trimming left V 4 bases short and J 6 bases short, with 7 bases between. The CDR3 here is CASSNTSNEQFF. For the CDR3, the DNA is TGTGCCAGTAGTAATACTAGCAATGAGCAGTTCTTC.

The chain carries TRBV7-9 and TRBJ1-2; D is undetermined. From germline, CDR1 is SEHNR and CDR2 FQNEAQ (reference sequence). V was pared by 1 base and J by 8 bases, with 14 bases between. The CDR3 loop spans 14 amino acids. The CDR3 DNA reads TGTGCCAGCAGCTTAGTCGTTCCTACGAGGGGCTACACCTTC. Protein: CASSLVVPTRGYTF. The whole variable domain, remainder taken from reference TRBV7-9 and TRBJ1-2, is DTGVSQNPRHKITKRGQNVTFRCDPISEHNRLYWYRQTLGQGPEFLTYFQNEAQLEKSRLLSDRFSAERPKGSFSTLEIQRTEQGDSAMYLCASSLVVPTRGYTFGSGTRLTVV.

V usage is TRBV7-3 and J usage is TRBJ2-3, with TRBD2 matching over 12 bases. There are 16 residues in the CDR3. Looked up from germline, CDR1 is SGHTA and CDR2 is FQGTGA. V dropped 9 bases and J dropped 2; count of bases not matched to a gene: 9. The CDR3 DNA sequence: TGTGCCAGGCGACTAGCGGGAGAGTTGGTCACAGATACGCAGTATTTT. Translating gives CARRLAGELVTDTQYF. Full variable domain (rest looked up from reference TRBV7-3 and TRBJ2-3): GAGVSQTPSNKVTEKGKYVELRCDPISGHTALYWYRQSLGQGPEFLIYFQGTGAADDSGLPNDRFFAVRPEGSVSTLKIQRTERGDSAVYLCARRLAGELVTDTQYFGPGTRLTVL.

This chain joins TRBV2 and TRBJ1-2; 7 nucleotides line up with TRBD1. With 1 base clipped from V and 1 base from J, the junction kept 6 bases outside the gene matches. CDR1 is SNHLY, CDR2 FYNNEI, per germline. The CDR3 is 16 amino acids. The CDR3 DNA follows: TGTGCCAGCAGTGAAGGGACAGGCACCTTTAACTATGGCTACACCTTC. Amino acids: CASSEGTGTFNYGYTF.

The rearrangement uses TRBV11-1 and TRBJ2-6; 8 nucleotides align to TRBD2. After removal of 3 bases from V and 0 bases from J, the junction contained 1 base not matched to a gene. CDR1 is SGHAT and CDR2 is FQDESV in the germline V gene (reference sequence). There are 16 residues in the CDR3. CDR3 residues: CASSFSGTSGANVLTF. CDR3 sequence (DNA): TGTGCCAGCAGCTTTAGCGGGACCTCTGGGGCCAACGTCCTGACTTTC.

The chain combines TRBV4-2 with TRBJ2-5; maybe TRBD1 (5 bases). The CDR3 contains 17 residues. The germline CDR1 and CDR2 sequences are LGHNA and YNFKEQ. The V gene lost 0 bases and the J gene lost 2 bases, with 16 bases spanning the gap. For the CDR3, the DNA is TGTGCCAGCAGCCAAGATCTGGGGCGGAGTGGGCAAGAGACCCAGTACTTC. The encoded protein is CASSQDLGRSGQETQYF.

The chain carries TRBV12-5 and TRBJ2-7; D unresolved. Trimming took 3 bases from V and 9 from J, leaving 18 bases between them. The CDR3 runs 14 residues. CDR1 LGHNT and CDR2 FRNRAP come from the germline V gene. The CDR3 spells CASGLPSRPERQYF. The CDR3 DNA reads as TGTGCTAGTGGTTTACCGAGTCGTCCGGAGAGGCAGTACTTC.

The chain uses TRBV3-1 (or the pseudogene TRBV3-2) and TRBJ2-1; 7 bases are a match to TRBD1. V shed 6 bases and J 5 bases; nucleotides not matched to a gene: 7. Germline CDR1 is LGHDT and CDR2 is YNNKEL (reference sequence). This CDR3 is built from 14 residues. CDR3 loop: CASSRHQGDNEQFF. Written as DNA, the CDR3 is TGTGCCAGCAGTCGACACCAGGGGGACAATGAGCAGTTCTTC.

The rearrangement links TRBV11-1 to TRBJ2-7; 9 bases fit TRBD1. Trimming removed 5 bases from V and 3 bases from J; junction bases left unmatched: 8. There are 15 residues in the CDR3. Germline values: CDR1 SGHAT, CDR2 FQDESV (reference sequence). This CDR3 is CASSPGDRVDYEQYF. CDR3 in DNA: TGTGCCAGCAGCCCTGGGGACAGGGTCGACTACGAGCAGTACTTC. The variable domain in full, completed from reference TRBV11-1 and TRBJ2-7, reads EAEVAQSPRYKITEKSQAVAFWCDPISGHATLYWYRQILGQGPELLVQFQDESVVDDSQLPKDRFSAERLKGVDSTLKIQPAELGDSAMYLCASSPGDRVDYEQYFGPGTRLTVT.

This clone has a single count. V and J are TRBV11-2 and TRBJ2-4, with unresolved D. There are 17 residues in the CDR3. V lost 3 bases and J lost 1, with 16 bases in between. Germline CDR1 is SGHAT and CDR2 is FQNNGV. The CDR3 sequence: CASSLYGLGEAKNIQYF. DNA of the CDR3: TGTGCCAGCAGCTTGTATGGGCTGGGTGAGGCCAAAAACATTCAGTACTTC.

In its sample, this clone was seen once. The rearrangement links TRBV21-1 to TRBJ2-1; the table's D call of TRBD2 was not tested on the DNA. TRBV21-1 is described as a pseudogene. CDR3 size: 21 residues. The CDR3 nucleotides are TGTGCCAGCAGCAAAGGAACCAAAGGACTAGCGGGAGGGAAAGAATACAATGAGCAGTTCTTC. Translating gives CASSKGTKGLAGGKEYNEQFF.